This T cell receptor beta chain was captured by sequencing in a study of PD-1 blockade in classical Hodgkin lymphoma. Study-level information: Each patient was given nivolumab 3 mg/kg through a vein every 2 weeks.

Concerning this clone itself: Its matching antigen is unknown.

Sequencing used immunoSEQ multiplex PCR; TCRdb keeps in-frame clones, though not all of them. This table holds 25,000 to 35,000 clones, less than 85% found once. This CDR3 has 16 amino acids. V shed 5 bases and J 3 bases; nucleotides not matched to a gene: 6. Per germline, CDR1 SGHTA and CDR2 FQGNSA. No patient escaped relapse after autologous stem cell transplantation, and brentuximab vedotin exposure varied. Whole-study findings and limits: Before treatment, complete responders showed about the same diversity as newly diagnosed patients. With CD4+ cells, TCR diversity rose significantly by C4D1, but not with CD8+ cells. The study reported lower baseline TCR diversity in newly diagnosed patients than in healthy donors.

Sequences were derived from peripheral blood mononuclear cells (PBMCs), sampled before the second cycle of nivolumab. This chain connects TRBV7-2 to TRBJ2-3, with 12 positions matching TRBD2. The receptor was isolated from a human donor with classical Hodgkin lymphoma. The CDR3 sequence: CASSLHGTSGTDTQYF. In DNA form, the CDR3 reads TGTGCCAGCAGCCTGCACGGGACTAGCGGGACAGATACGCAGTATTTT.